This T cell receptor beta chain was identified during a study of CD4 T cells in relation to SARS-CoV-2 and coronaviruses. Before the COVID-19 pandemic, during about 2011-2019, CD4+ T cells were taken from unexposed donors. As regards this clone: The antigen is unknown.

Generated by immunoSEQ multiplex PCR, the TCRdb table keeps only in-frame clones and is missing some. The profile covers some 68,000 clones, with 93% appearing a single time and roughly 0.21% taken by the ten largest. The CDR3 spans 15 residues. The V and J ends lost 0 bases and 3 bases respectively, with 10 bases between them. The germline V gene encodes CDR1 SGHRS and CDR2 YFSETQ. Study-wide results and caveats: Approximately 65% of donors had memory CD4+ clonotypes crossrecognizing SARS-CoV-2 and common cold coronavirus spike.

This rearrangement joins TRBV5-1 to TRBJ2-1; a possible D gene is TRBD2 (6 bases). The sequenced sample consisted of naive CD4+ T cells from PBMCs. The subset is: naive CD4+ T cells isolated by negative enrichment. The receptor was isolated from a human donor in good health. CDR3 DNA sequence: TGCGCCAGCAGCTTGGCGATGACTAGCTACAATGAGCAGTTCTTC. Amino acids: CASSLAMTSYNEQFF.